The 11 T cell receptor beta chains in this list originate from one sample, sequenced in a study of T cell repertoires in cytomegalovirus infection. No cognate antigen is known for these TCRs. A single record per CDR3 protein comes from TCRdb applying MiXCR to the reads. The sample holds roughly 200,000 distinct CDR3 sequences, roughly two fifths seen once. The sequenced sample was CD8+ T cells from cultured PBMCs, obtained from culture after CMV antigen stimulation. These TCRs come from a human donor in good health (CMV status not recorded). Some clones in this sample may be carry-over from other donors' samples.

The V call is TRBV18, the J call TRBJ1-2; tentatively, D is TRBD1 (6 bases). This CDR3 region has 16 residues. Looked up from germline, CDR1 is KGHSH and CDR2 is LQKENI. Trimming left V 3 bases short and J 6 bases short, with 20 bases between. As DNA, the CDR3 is TGTGCCAGCTCACCGCCCGAGGGGGTTCTACTGCATGGCTACACCTTC. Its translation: CASSPPEGVLLHGYTF.

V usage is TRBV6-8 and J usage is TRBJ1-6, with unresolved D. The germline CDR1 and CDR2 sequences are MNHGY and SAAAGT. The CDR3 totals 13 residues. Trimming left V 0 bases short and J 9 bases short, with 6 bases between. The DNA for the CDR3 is TGTGCCAGCAGTTACTCGAGGACTTCACCCCTCCACTTT. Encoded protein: CASSYSRTSPLHF.

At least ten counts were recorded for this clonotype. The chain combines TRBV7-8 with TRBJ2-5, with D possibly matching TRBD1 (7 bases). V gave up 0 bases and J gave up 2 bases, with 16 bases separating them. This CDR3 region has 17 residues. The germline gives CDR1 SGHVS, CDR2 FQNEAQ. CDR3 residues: CASSLAREGGGQETQYF. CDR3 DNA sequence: TGTGCCAGCAGCTTAGCGCGGGAAGGGGGCGGGCAAGAGACCCAGTACTTC.

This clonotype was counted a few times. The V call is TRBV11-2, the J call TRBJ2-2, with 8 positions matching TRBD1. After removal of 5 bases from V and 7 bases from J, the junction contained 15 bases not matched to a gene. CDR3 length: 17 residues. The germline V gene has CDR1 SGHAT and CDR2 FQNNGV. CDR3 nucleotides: TGTGCCAGCAGCAACCAGGGGAGCAGGGGGCTTGGCGGGGAGCTGTTTTTT. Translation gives CASSNQGSRGLGGELFF.

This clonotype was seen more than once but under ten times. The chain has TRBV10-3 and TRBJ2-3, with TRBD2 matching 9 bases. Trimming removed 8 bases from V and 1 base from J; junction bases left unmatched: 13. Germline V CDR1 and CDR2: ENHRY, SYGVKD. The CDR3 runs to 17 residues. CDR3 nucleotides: TGTGCCATCCACCCCGGCGGGGGCGGGAGGGGCACAGATACGCAGTATTTT. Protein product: CAIHPGGGGRGTDTQYF.

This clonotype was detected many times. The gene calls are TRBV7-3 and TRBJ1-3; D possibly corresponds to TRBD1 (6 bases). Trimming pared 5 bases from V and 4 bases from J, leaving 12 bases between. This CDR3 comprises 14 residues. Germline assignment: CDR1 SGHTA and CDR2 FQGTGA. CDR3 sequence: CASSDTGPGNTIYF. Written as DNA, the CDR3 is TGTGCCAGCAGCGACACAGGGCCAGGAAACACCATATATTTT. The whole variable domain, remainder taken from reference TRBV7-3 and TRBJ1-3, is GAGVSQTPSNKVTEKGKYVELRCDPISGHTALYWYRQSLGQGPEFLIYFQGTGAADDSGLPNDRFFAVRPEGSVSTLKIQRTERGDSAVYLCASSDTGPGNTIYFGEGSWLTVV.

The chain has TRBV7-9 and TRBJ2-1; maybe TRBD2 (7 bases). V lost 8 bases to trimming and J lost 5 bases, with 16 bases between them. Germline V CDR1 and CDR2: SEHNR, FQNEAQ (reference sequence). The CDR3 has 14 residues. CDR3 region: CASVNGGPNNEQFF. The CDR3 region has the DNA TGTGCCAGCGTGAACGGGGGGCCTAACAATGAGCAGTTCTTC. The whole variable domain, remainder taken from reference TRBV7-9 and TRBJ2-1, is DTGVSQNPRHKITKRGQNVTFRCDPISEHNRLYWYRQTLGQGPEFLTYFQNEAQLEKSRLLSDRFSAERPKGSFSTLEIQRTEQGDSAMYLCASVNGGPNNEQFFGPGTRLTVL.

CDR3 sequence: CASSLALASTDTQYF. CDR3 nucleotide sequence: TGTGCCAGCAGCTTAGCGCTGGCTTCCACAGATACGCAGTATTTT. This chain joins TRBV7-8 and TRBJ2-3; unclear D gene. The CDR3 totals 15 residues. From germline, CDR1 is SGHVS and CDR2 FQNEAQ. The V gene lost 0 bases and the J gene lost 2 bases, with 9 bases spanning the gap.

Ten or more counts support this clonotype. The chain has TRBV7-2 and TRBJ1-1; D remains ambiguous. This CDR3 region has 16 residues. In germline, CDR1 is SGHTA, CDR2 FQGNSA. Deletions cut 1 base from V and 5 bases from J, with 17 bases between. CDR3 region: CASSLEDLGSGTEAFF. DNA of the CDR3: TGTGCCAGCAGCTTAGAAGACTTAGGTAGCGGGACTGAAGCTTTCTTT.

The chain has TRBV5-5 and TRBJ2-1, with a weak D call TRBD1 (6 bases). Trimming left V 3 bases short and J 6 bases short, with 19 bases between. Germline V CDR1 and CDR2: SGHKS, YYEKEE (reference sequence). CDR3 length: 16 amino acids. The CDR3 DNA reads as TGTGCCAGCAGCTCCGTAACAGGGACCCCGTCCAATGAGCAGTTCTTC. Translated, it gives CASSSVTGTPSNEQFF.

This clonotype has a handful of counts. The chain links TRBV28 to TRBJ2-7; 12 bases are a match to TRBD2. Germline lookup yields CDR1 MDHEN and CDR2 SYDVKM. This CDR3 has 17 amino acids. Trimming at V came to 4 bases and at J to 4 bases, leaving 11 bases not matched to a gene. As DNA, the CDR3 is TGTGCCAGCAGTTCGTCGGCTAGCGGGAGGGCCCTATACGAGCAGTACTTC. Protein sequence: CASSSSASGRALYEQYF.